This T cell receptor beta chain was captured by sequencing in a study of T-cell reconstitution after alpha-beta-depleted transplantation in children. It was with unique molecular identifiers that the TCRbeta library was prepared. MiXCR, applied by TCRdb to the PCR reads, yields one record per CDR3 protein. The repertoire holds about 440,000 distinct CDR3 sequences, with roughly 43% as singletons. Points on this clonotype: Its antigen is as yet unknown.

CDR1 and CDR2 from the germline V gene are ENHRY and SYGVKD. Trimming took 11 bases from V and 0 from J, leaving 21 bases between them. CDR3 size: 16 residues. General observations from the study: T cells produced anew were the main source of T-cell counts and diversity one year after transplant. In some patients, recipient T cells and intrathymic progenitors surviving conditioning explained high day-60 diversity.

This chain joins TRBV10-3 and TRBJ2-3; D is perhaps TRBD2 (6 bases). The starting material was PBMCs, obtained before TCRalphabeta/CD19-depleted stem cell transplant. The source of this sequence is a girl aged 2-10 years with aplastic anemia, due to receive a stem cell transplant. The DNA for the CDR3 is TGTGCCCTGCGCCCCGGGGGACTGGAAAGCACAGATACGCAGTATTTT. This encodes CALRPGGLESTDTQYF.